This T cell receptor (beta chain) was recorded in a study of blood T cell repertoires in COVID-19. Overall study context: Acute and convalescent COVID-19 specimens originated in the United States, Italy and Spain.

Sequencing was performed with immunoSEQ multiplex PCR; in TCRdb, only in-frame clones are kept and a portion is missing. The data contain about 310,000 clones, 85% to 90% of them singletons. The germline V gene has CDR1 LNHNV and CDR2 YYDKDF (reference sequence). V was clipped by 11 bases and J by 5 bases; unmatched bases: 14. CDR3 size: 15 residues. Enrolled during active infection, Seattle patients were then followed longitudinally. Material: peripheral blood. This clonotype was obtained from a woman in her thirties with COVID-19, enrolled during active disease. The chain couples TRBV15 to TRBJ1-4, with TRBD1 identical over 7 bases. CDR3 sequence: CAVRENRGLNEKLFF. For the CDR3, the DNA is TGTGCCGTACGGGAAAACAGGGGATTAAATGAAAAACTGTTTTTT.